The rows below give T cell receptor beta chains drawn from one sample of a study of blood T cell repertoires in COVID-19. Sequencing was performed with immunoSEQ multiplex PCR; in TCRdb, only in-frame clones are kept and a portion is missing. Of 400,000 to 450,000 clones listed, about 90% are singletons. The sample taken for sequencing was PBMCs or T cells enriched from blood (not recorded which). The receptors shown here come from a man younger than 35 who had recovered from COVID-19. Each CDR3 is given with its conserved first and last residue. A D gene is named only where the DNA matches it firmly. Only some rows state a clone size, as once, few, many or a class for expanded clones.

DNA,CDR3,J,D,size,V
TGTGCCACCAGTGATTCAACAGGGAATGGCTACACCTTC,CATSDSTGNGYTF,TRBJ1-2,.,.,TRBV24-1
TGTGCCAGCAGTGACACAGGGTCCGACACCTTC,CASSDTGSDTF,TRBJ1-2,.,.,TRBV2
TGTGCCAGTAGTATTAGTAGCAATCAGCCCCAGCATTTT,CASSISSNQPQHF,TRBJ1-5,.,few,TRBV19
TGTGCCAGTAGGCCAACAGGGAGTGAAGCTTTCTTT,CASRPTGSEAFF,TRBJ1-1,.,.,TRBV19
TGCGCCAGCAGCTTGGCCGGGACAGGGACCACAGATACGCAGTATTTT,CASSLAGTGTTDTQYF,TRBJ2-3,TRBD1,.,TRBV5-1
TGTGCCAGCAGCTTGGGGACAGGGCGTAGAGGAAACACCATATATTTT,CASSLGTGRRGNTIYF,TRBJ1-3,TRBD1,.,TRBV5-6
TGCGCCAGCAGCGGACCAATGGGCGGGAGTAAGAATGAGCAGTTCTTC,CASSGPMGGSKNEQFF,TRBJ2-1,TRBD2,.,TRBV5-1
TGTGCCAGCAGTACGGAGAGAGATGGCTACACCTTC,CASSTERDGYTF,TRBJ1-2,.,.,TRBV5-5
TGTGCCAGCATACCAAGGGACAGAGTTTACAATGAGCAGTTCTTC,CASIPRDRVYNEQFF,TRBJ2-1,TRBD1,.,TRBV7-9
TGTGCCAGCAGCTTGGACAGAGGGAACACTGAAGCTTTCTTT,CASSLDRGNTEAFF,TRBJ1-1,.,.,TRBV11-3
TGTGCCATCAGTGAGGTCGTTGGCGGGAGGGACACAGATACGCAGTATTTT,CAISEVVGGRDTDTQYF,TRBJ2-3,TRBD2,.,TRBV10-3
TGTGCCAGCTCACCATTAGTAGGACAGACTTGGGAGCAGTACTTC,CASSPLVGQTWEQYF,TRBJ2-7,.,.,TRBV18
TGTGCCAGCAGCTATGTTGCAGGGGACGTCTACACCTTC,CASSYVAGDVYTF,TRBJ1-2,.,few,TRBV7-2
TGTGCCAGCTCACCAGGGGACACCTACGAGCAGTACTTC,CASSPGDTYEQYF,TRBJ2-7,.,.,TRBV18
TGTGCCAGCAGCTTAGTCCAGGGGAAGACTGAAGCTTTCTTT,CASSLVQGKTEAFF,TRBJ1-1,.,.,TRBV11-2
TGTGCCAGCAGGGACAGACTCTGGCCGAACACTGAAGCTTTCTTT,CASRDRLWPNTEAFF,TRBJ1-1,.,.,TRBV27
TGCGCCAGCAGCCAGATTCTCACAGGGGGGAACACTGAAGCTTTCTTT,CASSQILTGGNTEAFF,TRBJ1-1,TRBD1,.,TRBV5-1
TGTGCCAGCTCACCTAGCGGGAATGTGGCAGATACGCAGTATTTT,CASSPSGNVADTQYF,TRBJ2-3,TRBD2,.,TRBV18
TGCGCCAGCAGCCAACCTACCGCGCCCGGGGGGCGAGGAAACACCATATATTTT,CASSQPTAPGGRGNTIYF,TRBJ1-3,.,.,TRBV4-1
TGTGCCAGCAGTTCAACTACGGACAGGATCTATGGCTACACCTTC,CASSSTTDRIYGYTF,TRBJ1-2,TRBD1,.,TRBV27
TGTGCCAGCAGTCGTCCGGGACTAGCCCCATACGAGCAGTACTTC,CASSRPGLAPYEQYF,TRBJ2-7,TRBD2,.,TRBV27
TGTGCCAGCAGCCATTCAGGGCAGCCCCAGCATTTT,CASSHSGQPQHF,TRBJ1-5,.,.,TRBV7-8
TGCGCCAGCAGCATAATCACCGGGACTAGCGGCTTTAATGAGCAGTTCTTC,CASSIITGTSGFNEQFF,TRBJ2-1,TRBD2,.,TRBV5-1
TGTGCCAGCAGCTTAGATTACGGGGGAGAGCAGTACTTC,CASSLDYGGEQYF,TRBJ2-7,.,few,TRBV11-3
TGTGCCAGCAGCCGACTAGCGGGAGGGTGGGAGACCCAGTACTTC,CASSRLAGGWETQYF,TRBJ2-5,TRBD2,.,TRBV6-5
TGTGCCACCAGCAGAGAGGGGGCTCATCAGCCCCAGCATTTT,CATSREGAHQPQHF,TRBJ1-5,.,.,TRBV15
TGTGCCAGCAGCTACACCGGGGAGCTGTTTTTT,CASSYTGELFF,TRBJ2-2,.,.,TRBV25-1
TGTGCCAGCAGCCAGGCAAGTTTGAATGGCTACACCTTC,CASSQASLNGYTF,TRBJ1-2,.,.,TRBV3-1/TRBV3-2
TGTGCCAGCAGCCAATTAGCGGGATTTAACAATGAGCAGTTCTTC,CASSQLAGFNNEQFF,TRBJ2-1,TRBD2,once,TRBV3-1/TRBV3-2
TGTGCCGCGAAGGGGGGAGGGACTGAAGCTTTCTTT,CAAKGGGTEAFF,TRBJ1-1,.,once,TRBV28
TGCGCCAGCAGCTTGGGAGGACTAGCAAAGTCCCACGAGCAGTACTTC,CASSLGGLAKSHEQYF,TRBJ2-7,TRBD2,once,TRBV5-1
TGTGCCAGCAGGCTAGGACGGGGACAAGAGACCCAGTACTTC,CASRLGRGQETQYF,TRBJ2-5,.,.,TRBV2
TGTGCCAGCAGGAGGACAGCAACTAATGAAAAACTGTTTTTT,CASRRTATNEKLFF,TRBJ1-4,.,.,TRBV6-5
TGCGCCAGCAGTCTTAGCGGGGGTAATGAGCAGTTCTTC,CASSLSGGNEQFF,TRBJ2-1,TRBD2,.,TRBV5-1
TGTGCCAGCAGCTTACAGGTTGGGGCTAGCACAGATACGCAGTATTTT,CASSLQVGASTDTQYF,TRBJ2-3,.,.,TRBV5-4
TGCGCCAGCAGCCAAGATGGAACAGGCTATGGCTACACCTTC,CASSQDGTGYGYTF,TRBJ1-2,.,.,TRBV4-1
TGTGCCAGCAGCGGAGCGGGACTAGCGGGGAAAAGCTCCTACGAGCAGTACTTC,CASSGAGLAGKSSYEQYF,TRBJ2-7,TRBD2,few,TRBV7-8
TGTGCCAGCAGTTACGAAACAGGATATGAAAAACTGTTTTTT,CASSYETGYEKLFF,TRBJ1-4,.,.,TRBV6-5
TGTGCCAGCAGCGTAGGGGGCAAACTCAATGAGCAGTTCTTC,CASSVGGKLNEQFF,TRBJ2-1,.,.,TRBV9
TGTGCCAGCAGTTACGAGTTCGGGGGGGGCTACACCTTC,CASSYEFGGGYTF,TRBJ1-2,.,.,TRBV6-5
TGTGCCCGTAGACAGGGAGGTTCTGGAAACACCATATATTTT,CARRQGGSGNTIYF,TRBJ1-3,TRBD1,.,TRBV2
TGTGCCTCCGGGTGGGGGGGCTCTGGAAACACCATATATTTT,CASGWGGSGNTIYF,TRBJ1-3,.,.,TRBV30
TGTGCCAGCAACTACAGGGAATTCTCTGGAAACACCATATATTTT,CASNYREFSGNTIYF,TRBJ1-3,.,.,TRBV21-1
TGTGCCTGGGGGGAACAGGAGATTTCTAGCACAGATACGCAGTATTTT,CAWGEQEISSTDTQYF,TRBJ2-3,.,.,TRBV10-3
TGTGCCAGCAGCTTAAAGAGGACAAGAACCGGGGAGCTGTTTTTT,CASSLKRTRTGELFF,TRBJ2-2,.,once,TRBV7-8
TGTGCCAGCAGCGTACAGGGCGATGGCTACACCTTC,CASSVQGDGYTF,TRBJ1-2,.,.,TRBV13